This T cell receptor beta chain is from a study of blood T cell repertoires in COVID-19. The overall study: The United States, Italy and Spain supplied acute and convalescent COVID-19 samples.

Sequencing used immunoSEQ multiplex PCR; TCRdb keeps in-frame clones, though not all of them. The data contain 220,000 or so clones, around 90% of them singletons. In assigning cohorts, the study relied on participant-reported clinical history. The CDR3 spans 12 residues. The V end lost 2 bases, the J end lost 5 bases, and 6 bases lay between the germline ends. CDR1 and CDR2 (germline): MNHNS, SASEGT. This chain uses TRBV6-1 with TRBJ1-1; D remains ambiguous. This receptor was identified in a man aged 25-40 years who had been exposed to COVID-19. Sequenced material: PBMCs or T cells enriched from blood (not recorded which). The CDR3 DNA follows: TGTGCCAGCAGTGAATCCTTAACTGAAGCTTTCTTT. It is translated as CASSESLTEAFF.